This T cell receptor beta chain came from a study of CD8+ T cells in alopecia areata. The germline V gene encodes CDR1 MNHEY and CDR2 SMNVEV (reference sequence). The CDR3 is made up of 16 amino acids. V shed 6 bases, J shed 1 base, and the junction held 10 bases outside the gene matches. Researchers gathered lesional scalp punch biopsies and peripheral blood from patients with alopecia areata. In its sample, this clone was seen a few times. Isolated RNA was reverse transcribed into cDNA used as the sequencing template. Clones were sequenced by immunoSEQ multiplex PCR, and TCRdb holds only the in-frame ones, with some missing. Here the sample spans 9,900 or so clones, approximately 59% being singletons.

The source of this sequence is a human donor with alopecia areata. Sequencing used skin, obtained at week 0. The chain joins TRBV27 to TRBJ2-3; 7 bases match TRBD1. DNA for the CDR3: TGTGCCAGCAGCCCGATGACAGGGATCCGCACAGATACGCAGTATTTT. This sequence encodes CASSPMTGIRTDTQYF.